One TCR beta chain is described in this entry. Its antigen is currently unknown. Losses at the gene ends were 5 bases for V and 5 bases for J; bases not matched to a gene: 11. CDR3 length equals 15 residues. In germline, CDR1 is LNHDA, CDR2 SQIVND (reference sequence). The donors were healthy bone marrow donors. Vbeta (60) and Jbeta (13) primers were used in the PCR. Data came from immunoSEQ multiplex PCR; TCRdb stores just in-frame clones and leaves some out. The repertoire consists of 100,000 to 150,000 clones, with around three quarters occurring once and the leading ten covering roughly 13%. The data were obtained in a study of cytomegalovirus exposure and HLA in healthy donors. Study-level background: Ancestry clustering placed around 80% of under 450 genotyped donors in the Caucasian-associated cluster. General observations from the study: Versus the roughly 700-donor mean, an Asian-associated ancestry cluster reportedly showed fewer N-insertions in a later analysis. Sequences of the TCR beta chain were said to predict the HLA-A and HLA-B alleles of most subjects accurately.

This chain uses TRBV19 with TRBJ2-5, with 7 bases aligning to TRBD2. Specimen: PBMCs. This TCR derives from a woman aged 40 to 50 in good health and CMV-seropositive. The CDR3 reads CASSSGLTGGETQYF. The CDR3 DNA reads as TGTGCCAGTAGTTCGGGACTAACCGGAGGTGAGACCCAGTACTTC.